A selection of T cell receptor beta chains follows, all from one sample in a study of cytomegalovirus exposure and HLA in healthy donors. Assay: immunoSEQ multiplex PCR; the TCRdb copy retains only in-frame clones and omits some. The sample shows 250,000 to 350,000 clones, about four fifths of them seen only once. Material: PBMCs. The receptors were gathered from a girl aged 2 to 9 in good health and CMV-seronegative. Each CDR3 is given with its conserved first and last residue. A D gene is named only where the DNA matches it firmly. Some rows mark clone size as missing; the rest say once, few, many or name a class of expanded clone.

TGTGCCAGCAGTCTCCGACAGGGGGTGGGGAATGAAAAACTGTTTTTT,CASSLRQGVGNEKLFF,TRBV28,.,TRBJ1-4,TRBD1
TGCAGCATATTCGAGGGGGAGCTGTTTTTT,CSIFEGELFF,TRBV29-1,.,TRBJ2-2,.
TGTGCCATCAAGGGGCTTTCCCCTTACAATGAGCAGTTCTTC,CAIKGLSPYNEQFF,TRBV10-3,.,TRBJ2-1,.
TGTGCCAGCAGTTACTCCGCGGAGGAGTATGGAACCCCAGAGACCCAGTACTTC,CASSYSAEEYGTPETQYF,TRBV6-7,few,TRBJ2-5,.
TGTGCCAGCAGCTGGCGCCGGGACAGGGACACTGAAGCTTTCTTT,CASSWRRDRDTEAFF,TRBV7-2,.,TRBJ1-1,TRBD1
TGCGCCAGCAGACCGCCGGGACAGCGACATGGCTACACCTTC,CASRPPGQRHGYTF,TRBV4-1,.,TRBJ1-2,TRBD1
TGTGCCAGCAGTCATCCCGGGACAGCGAACACCGGGGAGCTGTTTTTT,CASSHPGTANTGELFF,TRBV27,.,TRBJ2-2,TRBD1
TGTGCCAGCAGCCCGACATCAACTAATGAAAAACTGTTTTTT,CASSPTSTNEKLFF,TRBV7-9,.,TRBJ1-4,.
TGTGCCAGCAGTTTACCGGGACAGGGGGCGGTCGGTCAGCCCCAGCATTTT,CASSLPGQGAVGQPQHF,TRBV28,.,TRBJ1-5,TRBD1
TGTGCCAGCAGTGAAGGGACAGGGGGCTCTGGAAACACCATATATTTT,CASSEGTGGSGNTIYF,TRBV25-1,once,TRBJ1-3,TRBD1
TGTGCCACCGGGGGGGGGAACACCGGGGAGCTGTTTTTT,CATGGGNTGELFF,TRBV7-8,.,TRBJ2-2,TRBD2
TGCGCCAGCAGCTTGGCAGGGGGATCAAACACTGAAGCTTTCTTT,CASSLAGGSNTEAFF,TRBV5-1,.,TRBJ1-1,TRBD1
TGTGCCAGCAGTTTAATTTTCCAGGGTCAAGGCAATCAGCCCCAGCATTTT,CASSLIFQGQGNQPQHF,TRBV28,.,TRBJ1-5,.
TGTGCCAGCAGTTTAATGCCAGGGGTCGACACTGAAGCTTTCTTT,CASSLMPGVDTEAFF,TRBV27,few,TRBJ1-1,.
TGCGCCAGCAGCTTGGGACAGGGGTTAGGCAATTCACCCCTCCACTTT,CASSLGQGLGNSPLHF,TRBV5-1,once,TRBJ1-6,TRBD1
TGCGCCAGCAGTGTGAGCGGGGGGGCCCCCAATGAGCAGTTCTTC,CASSVSGGAPNEQFF,TRBV10-2,few,TRBJ2-1,TRBD2
TGTGCCAGCAGCTTAACAGGTTACGAGCAGTACTTC,CASSLTGYEQYF,TRBV7-6,.,TRBJ2-7,.
TGTGCCAGCAGTTTATCGGGGGAGGGGAGGGGATTTGTGGAGACCCAGTACTTC,CASSLSGEGRGFVETQYF,TRBV27,.,TRBJ2-5,TRBD2
TGTGCCAGCAGCGTAGTTGGGGGGGGGTCAAGCACAGATACGCAGTATTTT,CASSVVGGGSSTDTQYF,TRBV9,.,TRBJ2-3,TRBD2
TGTGCCAGCAGCCAAGAGGAGCGGGGGGGCGATTCCCAGTACTTC,CASSQEERGGDSQYF,TRBV4-2,.,TRBJ2-5,TRBD2
TGTGCCAGCAGTGTTGGGGACACCGAGCAGTTCTTC,CASSVGDTEQFF,TRBV6-1,.,TRBJ2-1,.
TGTGCCAGCAGCTTTTTTCGAGTTTACAATGAGCAGTTCTTC,CASSFFRVYNEQFF,TRBV5-4,.,TRBJ2-1,.
TGCGCCAGCAGCATCGGGTCGTACACCGGGGAGCTGTTTTTT,CASSIGSYTGELFF,TRBV5-1,.,TRBJ2-2,.
TGTGCCAGCACAATTCTAGCGGGGGGTAACACCGGGGAGCTGTTTTTT,CASTILAGGNTGELFF,TRBV5-5,.,TRBJ2-2,TRBD2
TGTGCCAGCAGTTTGGGGCTAGATACGCAGTATTTT,CASSLGLDTQYF,TRBV28,.,TRBJ2-3,.
TGTGCCAGCAGTCGGCGCGTTACGGGCTACGAGCAGTACTTC,CASSRRVTGYEQYF,TRBV27,.,TRBJ2-7,.
TGTGCCAGCAGCCAATACGCGGGGGGGATAACTAGCACAGATACGCAGTATTTT,CASSQYAGGITSTDTQYF,TRBV4-2,.,TRBJ2-3,TRBD2
TGCGCCAGCAGCCAAGCGACAGGGGAAAGGAACTATGGCTACACCTTC,CASSQATGERNYGYTF,TRBV4-1,.,TRBJ1-2,TRBD1
TGTGCCAGTAGTCCCGCCGACAGAATCTATCAGCCCCAGCATTTT,CASSPADRIYQPQHF,TRBV19,.,TRBJ1-5,.
TGTGCCGAGGGCGCGGCTCGCTCCTACGAGCAGTACTTC,CAEGAARSYEQYF,TRBV28,.,TRBJ2-7,.
TGCGCCAGCAGCTTCAGGAGGGTCACAGATACGCAGTATTTT,CASSFRRVTDTQYF,TRBV5-1,.,TRBJ2-3,.
TGTGCCAGCAGGGAGCCTACAGGGGCTGAAGCTTTCTTT,CASREPTGAEAFF,TRBV6-1,.,TRBJ1-1,TRBD1
TGTGCCAGCAGAGCTATATACAGGGTGGCTAATGAAAAACTGTTTTTT,CASRAIYRVANEKLFF,TRBV28,once,TRBJ1-4,.
TGTGCCAGCAGCGTAGAGGGGGCTAGAGGTGAGCAGTTCTTC,CASSVEGARGEQFF,TRBV9,once,TRBJ2-1,TRBD1
TGTGCCAGCAGCGGGACTAGCTCCTACGAGCAGTACTTC,CASSGTSSYEQYF,TRBV9,.,TRBJ2-7,TRBD2
TGTGCCAGCAGTCTAGCGGGGGGGCCCAATGAGCAGTTCTTC,CASSLAGGPNEQFF,TRBV9,.,TRBJ2-1,TRBD2
TGTGCCAGCAGTAACCTGCCGGGAGGGGGCTATGGCTACACCTTC,CASSNLPGGGYGYTF,TRBV6-5,.,TRBJ1-2,.
TGTGCCAGCAGCCAAGTTCACCCGGGGGGCCAAATTCAAGAGACCCAGTACTTC,CASSQVHPGGQIQETQYF,TRBV4-2,.,TRBJ2-5,.
TGCGCCAGCAGCTTGGTGGCAGGATACACTGAAGCTTTCTTT,CASSLVAGYTEAFF,TRBV5-1,.,TRBJ1-1,.
TGTGCCAGCAGTTACCTCCGGGGTCAGCCCCAGCATTTT,CASSYLRGQPQHF,TRBV6-5,.,TRBJ1-5,.
TGTGCCAGAAGCCCCCGACTCCAGAGGCTGTGGGAGACCCAGTACTTC,CARSPRLQRLWETQYF,TRBV5-3,.,TRBJ2-5,.
TGCGCCAGCAGCCAAGGGACAGAATACAATGAGCAGTTCTTC,CASSQGTEYNEQFF,TRBV4-1,.,TRBJ2-1,.
TGTGCCAGCAGCGACGGGAGGAGTGGTCAGCCCCAGCATTTT,CASSDGRSGQPQHF,TRBV7-8,.,TRBJ1-5,.
TGTGCCAGCACCGCCTGGGGCGGCGGCCAAGAGACCCAGTACTTC,CASTAWGGGQETQYF,TRBV6-5,.,TRBJ2-5,.
TGTGCCATCAGTGAGTCGGGAGGGAAATTGAACACTGAAGCTTTCTTT,CAISESGGKLNTEAFF,TRBV10-3,.,TRBJ1-1,.
TGTGCCAGCAGTTTCGGGGAGACCCAGTACTTC,CASSFGETQYF,TRBV13,.,TRBJ2-5,.
TGTGCCAGCAGGGACAGCTCCTATAATTCACCCCTCCACTTT,CASRDSSYNSPLHF,TRBV25-1,.,TRBJ1-6,.
TGTGCCACCAGCAGAGCGGAGACCCAGTACTTC,CATSRAETQYF,TRBV15,.,TRBJ2-5,.
TGTGCCAGCAGCCTACCTACAGGGGACGAAGAAAAACTGTTTTTT,CASSLPTGDEEKLFF,TRBV28,.,TRBJ1-4,TRBD1
TGTGCCAGCAGCCAATTTGACGGGAATGAGCAGTTCTTC,CASSQFDGNEQFF,TRBV14,once,TRBJ2-1,.
TGCAGCGTTGAGGGTCGGGGGGGCGACTACGAGCAGTACTTC,CSVEGRGGDYEQYF,TRBV29-1,few,TRBJ2-7,TRBD2
TGCAGCGTCGGGACAGGGGCCCCACGTTCTTATGGCTACACCTTC,CSVGTGAPRSYGYTF,TRBV29-1,.,TRBJ1-2,TRBD1
TGTGCCAGCAGTTCGTCGCCTAGCGGGAACAATGAGCAGTTCTTC,CASSSSPSGNNEQFF,TRBV6-5,once,TRBJ2-1,TRBD2
TGCAGCGTTCTGGGGGCGCGTTACGAGCAGTACTTC,CSVLGARYEQYF,TRBV29-1,.,TRBJ2-7,.
TGTGCCTGGGTAGGGTTAGGAGGAGATACGCAGTATTTT,CAWVGLGGDTQYF,TRBV30,.,TRBJ2-3,.
TGTGCCAGCGAGGACCTGCTTACAACTAGGGAAAAACTGTTTTTT,CASEDLLTTREKLFF,TRBV2,.,TRBJ1-4,.
TGTGCCTGTTTACAGGGAATAAGATGGACTGAAGCTTTCTTT,CACLQGIRWTEAFF,TRBV30,few,TRBJ1-1,.
TGTGCCACCAACACGGGGGGAGTTAAAGAGACCCAGTACTTC,CATNTGGVKETQYF,TRBV25-1,.,TRBJ2-5,TRBD2
TGTGCCAGCAGTTTCGGGGGGGACCCCAAGGACATTCAGTACTTC,CASSFGGDPKDIQYF,TRBV28,.,TRBJ2-4,TRBD2